The next 23 T cell receptor beta chains were all read from a single sample in a study of blood T cells in healthy people across ages. Together with a sample-barcoded 5' primer, a J-beta primer mix was included in a second PCR lasting roughly 6 to 12 cycles. One entry per CDR3 protein results from TCRdb running MiXCR on the 5' RACE reads. The sample holds around 1,900,000 distinct CDR3 sequences, 35% to 50% seen once. Sequencing used blood. The origin of the receptors is a human donor in good health.

This chain uses TRBV6-2 or TRBV6-3 with TRBJ1-1; D perhaps matches TRBD1 (6 bases). V lost 7 bases and J 3 bases, leaving 12 bases between the germline ends. CDR1 MNHEY and CDR2 SVGEGT come from the germline V gene. The CDR3 is made up of 13 amino acids. The CDR3 loop reads CASTGTQDTEAFF. For the CDR3, the DNA is TGTGCCAGCACCGGGACACAGGACACTGAAGCTTTCTTT.

V gene TRBV13 combines with J gene TRBJ1-2; D is unclear. The V and J ends lost 0 bases and 3 bases respectively, with 14 bases between them. CDR1 is PRHDT and CDR2 is FYEKMQ in the germline V gene (reference sequence). The CDR3 sequence is 16 residues long. The CDR3 sequence is CASSLGDGGGDYGYTF. As DNA, the CDR3 is TGTGCCAGCAGCTTAGGCGACGGAGGTGGGGACTATGGCTACACCTTC.

This clonotype appeared a few times. The chain uses TRBV20-1 and TRBJ2-4, with 9 positions matching TRBD2. The end of the DNA aligns better with TRBJ2-7, so the J call may be wrong. The CDR3 contains 15 residues. Germline CDR1 is DFQATT and CDR2 is SNEGSKA (reference sequence). This CDR3 is CSAREGRGGPHEQYF. The CDR3 nucleotides read TGCAGTGCTAGAGAGGGGCGGGGGGGCCCCCACGAGCAGTACTTC.

The chain couples TRBV2 to TRBJ2-1, with TRBD2 identical over 10 bases. The germline gives CDR1 SNHLY, CDR2 FYNNEI. The CDR3 is 14 residues long. Trimming removed 3 bases from V and 10 bases from J; junction bases left unmatched: 6. The CDR3 is CASSDQRGGHEQFF. The CDR3 region has the DNA TGTGCCAGCAGTGACCAGCGGGGGGGCCACGAGCAGTTCTTC.

A few counts support this clonotype. This sequence joins TRBV29-1 and TRBJ2-3; 12 nucleotides line up with TRBD2. The CDR3 loop spans 13 amino acids. CDR1 is SQVTM and CDR2 is ANQGSEA in the germline V gene. Unmatched junction bases numbered 3, after V lost 6 bases and J lost 5 bases. The CDR3 sequence: CSVLAGGGDTQYF. CDR3 sequence (DNA): TGCAGCGTCCTAGCGGGGGGGGGAGATACGCAGTATTTT.

Of note for this clonotype: Germline and junction disagree at one end, which may indicate a read error. V is TRBV11-3 and J is TRBJ2-3; tentative D call: TRBD2 (6 bases). CDR1 and CDR2 from the germline V gene are SGHNT and YENEEA. The CDR3 spans 15 residues. CDR3 amino acids: CASSEGPGETDTRYF. DNA of the CDR3: TGTGCCAGCAGCGAGGGACCGGGGGAGACAGATACGCGGTATTTT.

The chain combines TRBV28 with TRBJ1-3; D is unresolved. Between the trimmed V and J ends, which lost 6 bases and 4 bases, there was a span of 7 bases. CDR1 is MDHEN, CDR2 SYDVKM, per germline. This CDR3 has 12 amino acids. The CDR3 nucleotides are TGTGCCAGCAGGGATACAGGAAACACCATATATTTT. This codes for CASRDTGNTIYF.

This chain uses TRBV7-2 with TRBJ2-3; TRBD2 matches 9 bases. The trim removed 5 bases at V and 6 bases at J, leaving 9 bases unmatched. CDR1 and CDR2 from the germline V gene are SGHTA and FQGNSA. The CDR3 has 15 residues. CDR3 nucleotides: TGTGCCAGCAGCCGATCCTCTAGCGGGGCGGATACGCAGTATTTT. Translated: CASSRSSSGADTQYF.

This clonotype was found a few times. J is TRBJ2-3 and V is TRBV7-3; no clear D gene. V was shortened by 0 bases and J by 0 bases, with 7 bases between the two germline ends. The CDR3 is 15 residues long. CDR1 is SGHTA and CDR2 is FQGTGA in the germline V gene. The CDR3 DNA sequence: TGTGCCAGCAGCTTAACTTCTATGAGCACAGATACGCAGTATTTT. As protein: CASSLTSMSTDTQYF.

This clonotype was detected only a few times. The chain couples TRBV30 to TRBJ2-1; D might be TRBD1 or TRBD2, each matching 6 bases. The CDR3 runs 15 residues. From germline, CDR1 is GTSNPN and CDR2 SVGIG (reference sequence). With 0 bases removed from V and 2 bases from J, the gap between germline ends came to 11 bases. The DNA of the CDR3 is TGTGCCTGGAGTGTAAGGGGGGTTGCCTACAATGAGCAGTTCTTC. Encoded protein: CAWSVRGVAYNEQFF. The whole variable domain, remainder taken from reference TRBV30 and TRBJ2-1, is SQTIHQWPATLVQPVGSPLSLECTVEGTSNPNLYWYRQAAGRGLQLLFYSVGIGQISSEVPQNLSASRPQDRQFILSSKKLLLSDSGFYLCAWSVRGVAYNEQFFGPGTRLTVL.

This clonotype has a handful of counts. V and J are TRBV28 and TRBJ1-2, with 7 bases identical to TRBD1. Germline-derived CDR1 and CDR2 are MDHEN and SYDVKM. Trimming took 3 bases from V and 4 from J; bases not matched to a gene: 8. This CDR3 is built from 15 residues. CDR3 DNA sequence: TGTGCCAGCAGTTTTAAAATGGGACAGAGCTATGGCTACACCTTC. It specifies CASSFKMGQSYGYTF.

This clonotype has just a few counts. V and J are TRBV7-3 and TRBJ2-1; possible D gene TRBD2, 5 bases. The germline V gene has CDR1 SGHTA and CDR2 FQGTGA. V lost 1 base and J 7 bases, leaving 11 bases between the germline ends. This CDR3 spans 14 amino acids. The CDR3 is CASSLMGVPNEQFF. In nucleotides, the CDR3 is TGTGCCAGCAGCTTAATGGGAGTTCCGAATGAGCAGTTCTTC.

The chain carries TRBV20-1 and TRBJ2-7; D possibly matches TRBD1 or TRBD2 (5 bases each). CDR3 length equals 15 residues. Germline loops: CDR1 DFQATT, CDR2 SNEGSKA (reference sequence). The V end lost 5 bases, the J end lost 6 bases, and 23 bases lay between the germline ends. CDR3 sequence (DNA): TGCAGTGCTTCCACGGGGTATGGGGGTTTCGGCGAGCAGTACTTC. Translating gives CSASTGYGGFGEQYF.

V gene TRBV20-1 combines with J gene TRBJ2-3; D uncertain. V lost 1 base, J lost 2 bases, and 4 bases lay in between. Germline assignment: CDR1 DFQATT and CDR2 SNEGSKA (reference sequence). This CDR3 contains 12 residues. The CDR3 DNA sequence: TGCAGTGCTAGAGGATTCACAGATACGCAGTATTTT. Translation: CSARGFTDTQYF.

The rearrangement uses TRBV4-1 and TRBJ2-4, with D possibly TRBD2 on 5 matching bases. The better agreement between TRBJ2-7 and the DNA end casts doubt on the J call. In germline, CDR1 is MGHRA, CDR2 YSYEKL. The CDR3 spans 15 residues. This CDR3 reads CASSPLGDANYEQYF. DNA for the CDR3: TGCGCCAGCAGCCCCTTGGGAGACGCTAACTACGAGCAGTACTTC.

The chain uses TRBV28 and TRBJ2-7, with 9 bases that match TRBD1. CDR1 MDHEN and CDR2 SYDVKM come from the germline V gene. V shed 1 base, J shed 3 bases, and the junction held 7 bases outside the gene matches. The CDR3 is 16 residues long. For the CDR3, the DNA is TGTGCCAGCAGTTTATCTGGGACAGGGTTTCACTACGAGCAGTACTTC. As protein: CASSLSGTGFHYEQYF.

This clonotype was picked up many times. The chain couples TRBV18 to TRBJ2-5; no definite D call. This CDR3 has 12 amino acids. Trimming shortened V by 1 base and J by 11 bases, and 11 bases separated the two germline ends. Germline V CDR1 and CDR2: KGHSH, LQKENI. This CDR3 is CASSPRATEQYF. CDR3 bases: TGTGCCAGCTCACCACGGGCTACGGAGCAGTACTTC. The entire variable domain, with the rest obtained from reference TRBV18 and TRBJ2-5, is as follows: NAGVMQNPRHLVRRRGQEARLRCSPMKGHSHVYWYRQLPEEGLKFMVYLQKENIIDESGMPKERFSAEFPKEGPSILRIQQVVRGDSAAYFCASSPRATEQYFGPGTRLLVL.

The rearrangement links TRBV10-3 to TRBJ2-3; 7 bases fit TRBD2. Germline V gene sequence: CDR1 ENHRY, CDR2 SYGVKD. CDR3 length equals 15 residues. Trimming removed 1 base from V and 3 bases from J; junction bases left unmatched: 4. CDR3 residues: CAISEFGGGTDTQYF. CDR3 DNA: TGTGCCATCAGTGAGTTTGGCGGGGGAACAGATACGCAGTATTTT.

The chain uses TRBV25-1 and TRBJ2-1; 9 bases line up with TRBD1. Germline loops: CDR1 MGHDK, CDR2 SYGVNS. The CDR3 covers 15 residues. Trimming at V came to 3 bases and at J to 6 bases, leaving 6 bases not matched to a gene. CDR3: CASSDPSTGGNEQFF. CDR3 coding DNA: TGTGCCAGCAGTGACCCCTCGACAGGGGGCAATGAGCAGTTCTTC.

This clonotype showed up just a few times. A read error may account for a junction end that differs from germline. V is TRBV28 and J is TRBJ1-2, with D unresolved. Germline V gives CDR1 MDHEN, CDR2 SYDVKM. CDR3 length: 15 residues. This chain's CDR3 is CASSTTSGLDYGYTF. Written as DNA, the CDR3 is TGCGCCAGCAGTACAACTTCGGGGTTAGACTATGGCTACACCTTC.

The chain couples TRBV27 to TRBJ2-1; D is perhaps TRBD2 (5 bases). With 8 bases removed from V and 7 bases from J, the gap between germline ends came to 18 bases. Looked up from germline, CDR1 is MNHEY and CDR2 is SMNVEV (reference sequence). The CDR3 loop spans 14 amino acids. The CDR3 spells CASGLIGLANEQFF. CDR3 bases: TGTGCCAGCGGGCTTATTGGGCTAGCAAATGAGCAGTTCTTC.

The sample holds a few counts of this clonotype. This chain links TRBV4-1 with TRBJ2-5, with D possibly matching TRBD1 (7 bases). Germline values: CDR1 MGHRA, CDR2 YSYEKL. The CDR3 is made up of 14 amino acids. Between the trimmed V and J ends, which lost 1 base and 5 bases, there was a span of 11 bases. The CDR3 DNA follows: TGCGCCAGCAGCCAAGCAGGGGGGTCGGAGACCCAGTACTTC. Its protein is CASSQAGGSETQYF.

V and J are TRBV6-5 and TRBJ2-1; TRBD2 matches 8 bases. The CDR3 has 17 amino acids. Losses at the gene ends were 6 bases for V and 3 bases for J; bases not matched to a gene: 13. In germline, CDR1 is MNHEY, CDR2 SVGAGI. The DNA for the CDR3 is TGTGCCAGCAGCTCACTCGGGAGGGGAGGGGACTACAATGAGCAGTTCTTC. It yields the protein CASSSLGRGGDYNEQFF.